A selection of T cell receptor beta chains follows, all from one sample in a study of blood T cell repertoires in COVID-19. Sequenced by immunoSEQ multiplex PCR; TCRdb stores in-frame clones only, minus some. This table has 150,000 to 200,000 clones, roughly three quarters appearing once. The specimen sequenced was PBMCs or T cells enriched from blood (not recorded which). These receptors were obtained from a man aged 55 to 70 who had been exposed to COVID-19. The CDR3 runs from the conserved cysteine through the conserved F or W. D genes are given only for firm matches. The size entry is marked missing in some rows and otherwise reads once, few, many or a size class.

cdr3_nt: TGTGCCAGCAGCTTTAGGACTGGGTCATTAGGCAATGAGCAGTTCTTC; cdr3_aa: CASSFRTGSLGNEQFF; v_call: TRBV7-2; d_call: .; clone_size: .; j_call: TRBJ2-1
cdr3_nt: TGTGCCAGCAGCTTGGGCCAGAATAGCAATCAGCCCCAGCATTTT; cdr3_aa: CASSLGQNSNQPQHF; v_call: TRBV5-8; d_call: .; clone_size: .; j_call: TRBJ1-5
cdr3_nt: TGTGCCAGCAGTCCGGACAGCGGCAATCAGCCCCAGCATTTT; cdr3_aa: CASSPDSGNQPQHF; v_call: TRBV27; d_call: .; clone_size: .; j_call: TRBJ1-5
cdr3_nt: TGTGCCAGCAGCTTAGTCTCCAGAGGAGAGACCCAGTACTTC; cdr3_aa: CASSLVSRGETQYF; v_call: TRBV7-2; d_call: .; clone_size: .; j_call: TRBJ2-5
cdr3_nt: TGTGCCAGCAGTCTTACTTGGAGGCAGTTCAACGAGCAGTACTTC; cdr3_aa: CASSLTWRQFNEQYF; v_call: TRBV27; d_call: .; clone_size: .; j_call: TRBJ2-7
cdr3_nt: TGTGCCAGCAGCTTGCGGATGAGGGACGAGCAGTACTTC; cdr3_aa: CASSLRMRDEQYF; v_call: TRBV5-6; d_call: .; clone_size: .; j_call: TRBJ2-7
cdr3_nt: TGTGCCAGCAGTAGGGGGGGGCAGTATGGAAACACCATATATTTT; cdr3_aa: CASSRGGQYGNTIYF; v_call: TRBV27; d_call: .; clone_size: .; j_call: TRBJ1-3
cdr3_nt: TGTGCCAGCATCTCCGGAGCCGACAGTTTGTATGGCTACACCTTC; cdr3_aa: CASISGADSLYGYTF; v_call: TRBV7-2; d_call: .; clone_size: .; j_call: TRBJ1-2
cdr3_nt: TGTGCCAGCAGCGCAGGACCACAGGGCTACAATGAGCAGTTCTTC; cdr3_aa: CASSAGPQGYNEQFF; v_call: TRBV7-2; d_call: .; clone_size: .; j_call: TRBJ2-1
cdr3_nt: TGTGCCAGCAGCCCGACGGGACTAGCGGGAGGGTGGCAGTTCTTC; cdr3_aa: CASSPTGLAGGWQFF; v_call: TRBV7-9; d_call: TRBD2; clone_size: .; j_call: TRBJ2-1
cdr3_nt: TGTGCCAGCAGCACGATAAGGACACGGAGAAAGGGTGGCACTGAAGCTTTCTTT; cdr3_aa: CASSTIRTRRKGGTEAFF; v_call: TRBV11-2; d_call: .; clone_size: .; j_call: TRBJ1-1
cdr3_nt: TGCGCCTCCGGCGGGGCGAGCTCCTACAATGAGCAGTTCTTC; cdr3_aa: CASGGASSYNEQFF; v_call: TRBV4-1; d_call: .; clone_size: .; j_call: TRBJ2-1
cdr3_nt: TGTGCCAGCACCAAAGGTGGGGAGTGGCGGGAGCGGGAGCTGTTTTTT; cdr3_aa: CASTKGGEWRERELFF; v_call: TRBV11-3; d_call: TRBD2; clone_size: .; j_call: TRBJ2-2
cdr3_nt: TGTGCCAGCAGTTTGACTAGCGGGCCATACTACGAGCAGTACTTC; cdr3_aa: CASSLTSGPYYEQYF; v_call: TRBV27; d_call: TRBD2; clone_size: .; j_call: TRBJ2-7
cdr3_nt: TGTGCCAGCAGTTTAACTGGGACAGGGAGGGATCAGCCCCAGCATTTT; cdr3_aa: CASSLTGTGRDQPQHF; v_call: TRBV28; d_call: TRBD1; clone_size: .; j_call: TRBJ1-5
cdr3_nt: TGTGCCAGCAGCTTAGATATAGGGACAGGGCAAAATGAGCAGTTCTTC; cdr3_aa: CASSLDIGTGQNEQFF; v_call: TRBV7-9; d_call: TRBD1; clone_size: .; j_call: TRBJ2-1
cdr3_nt: TGTGCCAGCAGTTATCAGGGTGACAATCAGCCCCAGCATTTT; cdr3_aa: CASSYQGDNQPQHF; v_call: TRBV27; d_call: .; clone_size: .; j_call: TRBJ1-5
cdr3_nt: TGTGCCAGTAGCGTTCCGGGACTTGGGGAGACCCAGTACTTC; cdr3_aa: CASSVPGLGETQYF; v_call: TRBV19; d_call: .; clone_size: .; j_call: TRBJ2-5
cdr3_nt: TGTGCCAGCAGTTTCGGCAGGGCGGAGACCCAGTACTTC; cdr3_aa: CASSFGRAETQYF; v_call: TRBV27; d_call: .; clone_size: .; j_call: TRBJ2-5
cdr3_nt: TGTGCCAGCAGTTTACTGGGGGGGGAACTGTTTTTT; cdr3_aa: CASSLLGGELFF; v_call: TRBV28; d_call: .; clone_size: few; j_call: TRBJ1-4
cdr3_nt: TGTGCCAGCAGCGTAGGGGCAAGCTCTGGAAACACCATATATTTT; cdr3_aa: CASSVGASSGNTIYF; v_call: TRBV9; d_call: .; clone_size: .; j_call: TRBJ1-3
cdr3_nt: TGTGCCAGCAGCTTAACAGCGGGAGGACCCGGGGAGCTGTTTTTT; cdr3_aa: CASSLTAGGPGELFF; v_call: TRBV7-2; d_call: TRBD2; clone_size: .; j_call: TRBJ2-2
cdr3_nt: TGTGCCAGCACACAAACAGGGTACACCTACGAGCAGTACTTC; cdr3_aa: CASTQTGYTYEQYF; v_call: TRBV27; d_call: .; clone_size: few; j_call: TRBJ2-7
cdr3_nt: TGTGCCAGCAGCGTGCCGGGGGACAGGTCTGGCTACACCTTC; cdr3_aa: CASSVPGDRSGYTF; v_call: TRBV9; d_call: TRBD1; clone_size: few; j_call: TRBJ1-2
cdr3_nt: TGTGCCAGCAGCTCATATAGGGGGAGAGGGTACGAGCAGTACTTC; cdr3_aa: CASSSYRGRGYEQYF; v_call: TRBV11-2; d_call: .; clone_size: .; j_call: TRBJ2-7